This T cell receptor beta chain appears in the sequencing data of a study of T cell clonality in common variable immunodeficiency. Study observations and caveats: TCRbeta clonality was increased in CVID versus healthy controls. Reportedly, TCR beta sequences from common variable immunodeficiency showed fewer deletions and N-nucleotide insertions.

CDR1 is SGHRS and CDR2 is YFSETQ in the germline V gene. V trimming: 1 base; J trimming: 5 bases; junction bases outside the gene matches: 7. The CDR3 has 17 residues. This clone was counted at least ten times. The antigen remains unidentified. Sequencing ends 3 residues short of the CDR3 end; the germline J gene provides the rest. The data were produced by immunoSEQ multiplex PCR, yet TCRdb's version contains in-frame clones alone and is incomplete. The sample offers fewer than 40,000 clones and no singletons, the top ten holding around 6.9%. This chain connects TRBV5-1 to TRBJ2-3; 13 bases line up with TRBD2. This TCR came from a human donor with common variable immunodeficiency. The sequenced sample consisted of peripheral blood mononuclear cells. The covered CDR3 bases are TGCGCCAGCAGCTTGTTACTAGCGGGAGGGCCGGGAGATACG. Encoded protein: CASSLLLAGGPGDT. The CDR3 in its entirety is CASSLLLAGGPGDTQYF.